This T cell receptor beta chain was sequenced during a study of sequential checkpoint blockade in melanoma. Sequenced by immunoSEQ multiplex PCR; TCRdb stores in-frame clones only, minus some. The sample holds several thousand clones, less than 75% seen once. This CDR3 comprises 14 residues. CDR1 and CDR2 from the germline V gene are SGHTA and FQGTGA. The junction had 4 bases not matched to a gene; V was cut back by 1 base and J by 9 bases. Judged by abundance, this clone is large. Treatment denoted: randomized to nivolumab then ipilimumab (arm A) or the reverse (arm B). The material sequenced was CD8+ T cells sorted from blood (inferred from file names), taken from a patient given nivolumab and ipilimumab in sequence. The receptor was derived from a human donor with melanoma. V usage is TRBV7-3 and J usage is TRBJ2-1, with TRBD2 identical over 9 bases. CDR3 DNA sequence: TGTGCCAGCAGCTTAAGCGGGGGGGCAGCTGAGCAGTTCTTC. Protein product: CASSLSGGAAEQFF.